This T cell receptor beta chain was identified during a study of T cells in Graves' hyperthyroidism and ophthalmopathy. In the study overall: Specimen type is peripheral blood, collected at initial diagnosis prior to any treatment.

TCR beta CDR3 sequences were amplified from RNA transcripts. During a first-round RT-PCR of the TCR CDR3, the HTBI primer set was used. TCRdb re-called the multiplex PCR reads through MiXCR, storing one row per CDR3 protein. The sample includes a few hundred thousand distinct CDR3 sequences, 15% to 18% of them seen just once. Germline CDR1 SQVTM, CDR2 ANQGSEA. There are 14 residues in the CDR3. Between the trimmed V and J ends, which lost 5 bases and 0 bases, there was a span of 13 bases. This clonotype was counted only a few times. The TCR originated in a woman aged 30 to 39 with Graves' hyperthyroidism. The V and J genes are TRBV29-1 and TRBJ1-1; D is uncertain. Material: blood. The CDR3 bases are TGCAGCGTTTCTCCAACTGATATGAACACTGAAGCTTTCTTT. Protein: CSVSPTDMNTEAFF.